This paragraph covers one T cell receptor beta chain sequence. Its antigen is as yet unknown. The CDR3 is 13 amino acids. V gave up 6 bases and J gave up 3 bases; unmatched junction bases: 2. Germline CDR1 and CDR2: MNHNY and SVGAGI (reference sequence). Described time point: pre-sensitization, week 0. Treatment given: therapeutic diphenylcyclopropenone sensitization with weekly scalp DPC. This entry belongs to a study of human T cells and chemical hapten exposure. TCRdb used MiXCR to reprocess the RACE reads, holding one entry per CDR3 protein. The data show about 380,000 distinct CDR3 sequences, with roughly 5.3% seen just once and about 2.5% held by the top ten. Study observations and caveats: Relative to controls, expanded TCRs formed significantly more large CDR3 similarity clusters.

The rearrangement uses TRBV6-6 and TRBJ2-7; 10 nucleotides agree with TRBD1. The TCR comes from a woman in her 50s with alopecia areata. Some clones in this sample may be carry-over from other donors' samples. This specimen was whole blood, taken in connection with sensitization to the hapten diphenylcyclopropenone (DPC). CDR3 DNA: TGTGCCAGCAGGGGGACAGGGGACTACGAGCAGTACTTC. It yields the protein CASRGTGDYEQYF.